Below, one T cell receptor beta chain is given with its context. Its target is unknown. This sample was taken from a study of OX40 agonist ivuxolimab in advanced cancers. Across the whole study: The study gave patients intravenous ivuxolimab at 0.01 to 10 mg/kg every 2 weeks. Study-wide results and caveats: Expansion of clones was among the lowest in partial responders at 0.1-3.0 mg/kg. Relative to CD4+, CD8+ T cells held more expanded clones on average.

TCRdb keeps only in-frame clones here, not all; method: immunoSEQ multiplex PCR. The sample has about 21,000 clones; about four fifths are singletons. Germline V gene sequence: CDR1 MGHRA, CDR2 YSYEKL. This CDR3 spans 11 amino acids. The V end lost 3 bases, the J end lost 7 bases, and 4 bases lay between the germline ends. This material consisted of CD4+ or CD8+ T cells sorted from blood, taken in a trial of the OX40 agonist ivuxolimab. This sequence joins TRBV4-1 and TRBJ2-1, with D unresolved. This receptor was identified in an adult with an advanced solid tumor such as melanoma, head and neck, liver or kidney cancer. DNA of the CDR3: TGCGCCAGCAGCCAGCGAAATGAGCAGTTCTTC. It translates to CASSQRNEQFF.